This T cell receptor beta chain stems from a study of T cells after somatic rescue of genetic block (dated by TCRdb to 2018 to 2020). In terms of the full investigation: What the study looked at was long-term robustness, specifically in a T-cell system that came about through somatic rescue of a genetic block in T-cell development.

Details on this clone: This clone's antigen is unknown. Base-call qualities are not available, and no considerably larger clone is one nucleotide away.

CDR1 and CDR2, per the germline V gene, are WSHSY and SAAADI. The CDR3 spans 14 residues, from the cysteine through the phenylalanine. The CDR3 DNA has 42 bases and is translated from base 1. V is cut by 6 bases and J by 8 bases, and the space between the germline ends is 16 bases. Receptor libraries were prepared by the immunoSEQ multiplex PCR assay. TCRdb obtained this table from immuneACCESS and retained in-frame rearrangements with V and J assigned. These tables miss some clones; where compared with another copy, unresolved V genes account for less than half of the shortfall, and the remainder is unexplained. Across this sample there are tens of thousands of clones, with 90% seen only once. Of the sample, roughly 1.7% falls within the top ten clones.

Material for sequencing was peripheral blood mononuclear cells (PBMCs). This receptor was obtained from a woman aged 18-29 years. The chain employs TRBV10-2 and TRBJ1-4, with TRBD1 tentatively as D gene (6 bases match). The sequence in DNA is TGCGCCAGCAGGGGAACTACAGGGAGGGAAAAACTGTTTTTT. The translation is CASRGTTGREKLFF.